This T cell receptor beta chain emerged from a study of T cell repertoires in cytomegalovirus infection. Whole-study context: Indications of both CMV infection and matching HLA type were provided by public TCR beta signatures. The study's findings and limits: Summed frequency of shared TCR beta families picked out CMV carriers who also had the relevant HLA. Dominant in the ex vivo response were TCR beta clonotypes restricted by HLA-C and specific for CMV.

This clonotype was counted between two and nine times. The antigen is unknown. Each CDR3 protein gets one entry after TCRdb re-called the reads with MiXCR. The sample yields about 180,000 distinct CDR3 sequences, under 15% seen once. What was sequenced was PBMCs. The TCR comes from a human donor in good health (CMV status not recorded). Some clones in this sample may be carry-over from other donors' samples.

In nucleotides, the CDR3 is TGTGCCAGCAGTTCTCCCACCGGGACAGGGAATTCCTACGAGCAGTACTTC. Translating gives CASSSPTGTGNSYEQYF. J is TRBJ2-7 and V is TRBV28, with 9 bases matching TRBD1. This CDR3 contains 17 residues. The junction had 11 bases not matched to a gene; V was cut back by 4 bases and J by 1 base. Germline lookup yields CDR1 MDHEN and CDR2 SYDVKM. Supplemented by reference TRBV28 and TRBJ2-7, the full variable domain reads DVKVTQSSRYLVKRTGEKVFLECVQDMDHENMFWYRQDPGLGLRLIYFSYDVKMKEKGDIPEGYSVSREKKERFSLILESASTNQTSMYLCASSSPTGTGNSYEQYFGPGTRLTVT.